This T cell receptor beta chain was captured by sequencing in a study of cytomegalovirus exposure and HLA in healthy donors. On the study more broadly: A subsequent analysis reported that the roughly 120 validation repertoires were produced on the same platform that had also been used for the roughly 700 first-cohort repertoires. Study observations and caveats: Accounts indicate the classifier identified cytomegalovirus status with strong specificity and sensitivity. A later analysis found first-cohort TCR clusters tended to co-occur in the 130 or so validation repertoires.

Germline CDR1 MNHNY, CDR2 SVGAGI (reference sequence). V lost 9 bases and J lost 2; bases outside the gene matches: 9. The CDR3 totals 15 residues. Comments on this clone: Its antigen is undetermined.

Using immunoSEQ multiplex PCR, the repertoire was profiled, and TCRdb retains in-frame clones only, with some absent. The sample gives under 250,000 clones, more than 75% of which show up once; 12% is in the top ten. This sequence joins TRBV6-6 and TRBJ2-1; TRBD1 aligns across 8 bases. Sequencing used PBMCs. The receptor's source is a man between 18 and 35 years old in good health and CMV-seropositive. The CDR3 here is CASSKQGVTYNEQFF. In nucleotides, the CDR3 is TGTGCCAGTTCAAAACAGGGGGTAACCTACAATGAGCAGTTCTTC.